These 17 T cell receptor beta chains came from one sample sequenced in a study of regulatory T cells in long-lasting Graves disease. Relying on iRepertoire HTBI primers and Arm-PCR of CDR3 regions, the team built TCR beta libraries. TCRdb fed the multiplex PCR reads into MiXCR, producing one record per CDR3 protein. The repertoire holds about 540,000 distinct CDR3 sequences, about 13% seen once, with about 10% in the top ten. Noted time point: newly diagnosed GD, antithyroid drugs for less than 3 months. The TCR library was made from RNA that had been extracted from PBMCs in TRIzol. These same records also appear under a second study, on T cells in Graves' hyperthyroidism and ophthalmopathy.

The sample was peripheral blood mononuclear cells (PBMCs), taken at new diagnosis, from a patient treated with antithyroid drugs. These receptors originate from a man aged 25-40 years with Graves disease.

The chain carries TRBV19 and TRBJ2-6, with a possible D match to TRBD1 (5 bases). In germline, CDR1 is LNHDA, CDR2 SQIVND (reference sequence). The CDR3 totals 15 residues. The V gene lost 4 bases and the J gene lost 1 base, with 8 bases spanning the gap. CDR3 DNA: TGTGCCAGTAGTACAGGGCTGTCTGGGGCCAACGTCCTGACTTTC. It codes for CASSTGLSGANVLTF.

This clonotype was picked up a small number of times. The chain has TRBV29-1 and TRBJ2-7; D is undetermined. CDR1 SQVTM and CDR2 ANQGSEA come from the germline V gene. The CDR3 totals 11 residues. Trimming cost V 4 bases and J 3 bases, with 7 bases left between them. The CDR3 sequence is CSVGLDYEQYF. In DNA form, the CDR3 reads TGCAGCGTTGGCCTAGACTACGAGCAGTACTTC.

This clonotype appeared a few times. The rearrangement joins TRBV18 to TRBJ2-1, with 7 bases lining up with TRBD2. V dropped 0 bases and J dropped 4; count of bases not matched to a gene: 3. Germline V gene sequence: CDR1 KGHSH, CDR2 LQKENI. There are 15 residues in the CDR3. The CDR3 DNA is TGTGCCAGCTCACCACCCCCTAGCGGATACAATGAGCAGTTCTTC. Its translation is CASSPPPSGYNEQFF. The complete variable domain, with remaining parts taken from reference TRBV18 and TRBJ2-1, reads NAGVMQNPRHLVRRRGQEARLRCSPMKGHSHVYWYRQLPEEGLKFMVYLQKENIIDESGMPKERFSAEFPKEGPSILRIQQVVRGDSAAYFCASSPPPSGYNEQFFGPGTRLTVL.

This clonotype was found many times. The chain is built from TRBV5-1 and TRBJ2-1; no reliable D call. Trimming cost V 4 bases and J 6 bases, with 17 bases left between them. The CDR3 runs 15 residues. Looked up from germline, CDR1 is SGHRS and CDR2 is YFSETQ. CDR3 loop: CASSPGADPTNEQFF. The CDR3, as DNA: TGCGCCAGCAGCCCTGGTGCGGACCCAACCAATGAGCAGTTCTTC.

This clonotype showed up just a few times. The chain links TRBV5-5 to TRBJ2-7; TRBD2 aligns across 7 bases. CDR1 and CDR2 from the germline V gene are SGHKS and YYEKEE (reference sequence). CDR3 length: 17 residues. J gave up 5 bases and V 2 bases, and 16 bases lay outside the gene matches. This chain's CDR3 is CASSFALAVTRSHEQYF. The CDR3 DNA sequence: TGTGCCAGCAGCTTTGCGCTAGCGGTTACGAGGTCCCACGAGCAGTACTTC.

This clonotype was observed many times. This chain connects TRBV15 to TRBJ2-3; possibly TRBD2 for D (7 bases). The ends were cut back, 4 bases at V and 1 base at J, with 15 bases in the middle. The CDR3 extends over 16 amino acids. Per germline, CDR1 LNHNV and CDR2 YYDKDF (reference sequence). CDR3 in amino acids: CATSKFRGARTDTQYF. The CDR3, as DNA: TGTGCCACCAGCAAATTCCGGGGGGCCCGCACAGATACGCAGTATTTT.

This clonotype was counted many times. CDR3 sequence reads: CATLPHGRTSTEAFF. The CDR3 nucleotides are TGTGCCACTCTACCCCACGGCAGGACTTCCACTGAAGCTTTCTTT. The genes are TRBV9 and TRBJ1-1; D unclear. Per germline, CDR1 SGDLS and CDR2 YYNGEE. Trimming stripped 9 bases from V and 4 bases from J, with 22 bases between. The CDR3 runs to 15 residues.

This clonotype was counted ten times or more. The chain links TRBV6-9 to TRBJ1-1; the match to TRBD1 covers 7 bases. Germline V CDR1 and CDR2: MNHGY, SVAAGI. Trimming cost V 2 bases and J 1 base; bases outside gene matches: 1. The CDR3 length is 14 residues. CDR3 in amino acids: CASSYRGPNTEAFF. The CDR3 DNA reads as TGTGCCAGCAGTTATAGGGGGCCGAACACTGAAGCTTTCTTT.

Only a few counts were recorded for this clonotype. The rearrangement links TRBV5-1 to TRBJ2-3; 7 nucleotides line up with TRBD2. This CDR3 has 20 amino acids. The junction had 22 bases not matched to a gene; V was cut back by 6 bases and J by 0 bases. The V gene's germline CDR1 is SGHRS and CDR2 YFSETQ. The CDR3 is CASNPFSGGSFSSSTDTQYF. CDR3 DNA sequence: TGCGCCAGCAACCCCTTTTCCGGCGGGAGTTTCTCGTCGAGCACAGATACGCAGTATTTT.

This clonotype was seen ten or more times. V gene TRBV12-3 or TRBV12-4 combines with J gene TRBJ1-1; D ambiguous. This CDR3 spans 15 amino acids. Trimming removed 5 bases from V and 0 bases from J, with 13 bases in between. As DNA, the CDR3 is TGTGCCAGCAGTCGCGGACGTCGCATGAACACTGAAGCTTTCTTT. Translating gives CASSRGRRMNTEAFF.

In its sample, this clonotype was seen many times. This sequence joins TRBV27 and TRBJ2-3; 7 bases line up with TRBD2. The V gene's germline CDR1 is MNHEY and CDR2 SMNVEV (reference sequence). The length of the CDR3 is 16 residues. Trimming took 7 bases from V and 5 from J; bases not matched to a gene: 15. CDR3 sequence: CASKLTSRMSIDTQYF. CDR3 DNA: TGTGCCAGCAAACTGACTAGCAGGATGAGTATAGATACGCAGTATTTT.

Many counts were recorded for this clonotype. The chain uses TRBV12-3 or TRBV12-4 and TRBJ1-6, with D possibly being TRBD1 (6 bases). Trimming shortened V by 6 bases and J by 8 bases, and 14 bases separated the two germline ends. The CDR3 has 14 residues. The CDR3 DNA sequence: TGTGCCAGCAGGTTGGACAGCGGAGATTCACCCCTCCACTTT. Its protein product is CASRLDSGDSPLHF.

This clonotype has a count of ten or more. The chain has TRBV30 and TRBJ2-3; TRBD2 aligns across 12 bases. Looked up from germline, CDR1 is GTSNPN and CDR2 is SVGIG (reference sequence). Trimming cost V 6 bases and J 6 bases; bases outside gene matches: 7. This CDR3 is built from 14 residues. The CDR3 loop reads CACRTSGTWDTQYF. The CDR3, as DNA: TGTGCCTGCCGGACTAGCGGGACCTGGGATACGCAGTATTTT.

The chain links TRBV7-2 to TRBJ2-1; D uncertain. Between the trimmed V and J ends, which lost 8 bases and 5 bases, there was a span of 16 bases. This CDR3 region has 14 residues. The germline V gene has CDR1 SGHTA and CDR2 FQGNSA. The CDR3 DNA follows: TGTGCCAGCGGCATATCCTACCCGAACAATGAGCAGTTCTTC. This translates into CASGISYPNNEQFF.

This clonotype was counted at least ten times. The chain combines TRBV28 with TRBJ1-5; TRBD1 aligns across 8 bases. The CDR3 totals 14 residues. Germline lookup yields CDR1 MDHEN and CDR2 SYDVKM. Germline trimming cut 5 bases from V and 6 bases from J; bases unmatched to any gene: 6. CDR3 coding DNA: TGTGCCAGCAGTGCGGACAGGGACGTTCAGCCCCAGCATTTT. Translated, it gives CASSADRDVQPQHF.

This clonotype was seen once. This sequence may be a read error, since a much larger clone differs from it by one base. The genes are TRBV6-2 or TRBV6-3 and TRBJ2-7, with TRBD1 identical over 7 bases. The CDR3 runs to 16 residues. Germline V gives CDR1 MNHEY, CDR2 SVGEGT. The CDR3 sequence is CASSELPSGGNYGQYF. In DNA form, the CDR3 reads TGTGCCAGCAGTGAACTCCCTTCAGGGGGTAACTACGGGCAGTACTTC.

This clonotype has more than one count but fewer than ten. The CDR3 DNA sequence: TGCGCCAGCAGCCAAGCCCCCGCCCAATGGGTCGCGGGCTCCTACGAGCAGTACTTC. It specifies CASSQAPAQWVAGSYEQYF. The chain joins TRBV4-1 to TRBJ2-7; D might be TRBD2 (5 bases). V shed 1 base and J shed 0 bases, with 22 bases lying between them. The germline CDR1 and CDR2 sequences are MGHRA and YSYEKL. The CDR3 sequence is 19 residues long.